This T cell receptor (beta chain) was found in a study of long-term antiretroviral therapy in people with HIV. Findings and caveats of the study: In samples taken after ART, diversity increased but remained below transplant donor control levels. Data on ART adherence, viral resistance or therapy changes were unavailable.

Sequencing used immunoSEQ v3.0 at survey level. Using immunoSEQ multiplex PCR, the repertoire was profiled, and TCRdb retains in-frame clones only, with some absent. Counted here are 9,500 to 15,000 clones, about 80% occurring once; the ten biggest clones make up approximately 12%. Every single participant having HIV got treatment inside the United States. This clone was seen a single time. No antigen is known for it. This sequence was found in a man aged 40-55 years with HIV. The source was unsorted PBMCs, collected 3.1 years before starting antiretroviral therapy.

The CDR3: CATSRDSYTYEQYF. The CDR3 DNA reads as TGTGCCACCAGCAGAGATTCCTATACCTACGAGCAGTACTTC. V and J are TRBV15 and TRBJ2-7; D is uncertain. Trimming shortened V by 0 bases and J by 2 bases, and 8 bases separated the two germline ends. Germline CDR1 LNHNV, CDR2 YYDKDF (reference sequence). CDR3 size: 14 residues.